Below are 4 T cell receptor beta chains sequenced from a single sample in a study of neoadjuvant anti-PD-1 for oral cavity cancer (dated by TCRdb to 2020 to 2023). Taken with the paper, the label for time point translates to: after neoadjuvant nivolumab, at surgical resection. Libraries came from the immunoSEQ multiplex PCR assay. TCRdb retrieved this table from immuneACCESS and kept in-frame rearrangements only. Not all clones are present; in checked studies, unresolved V genes account for under half, and no reason is known for the remainder. This sample has around 67,000 clones in its table, and approximately 87% of those were observed once. The ten largest clonotypes hold around 2.8% of the sample. This specimen was PBMCs, taken after nivolumab (anti-PD-1) treatment. These TCRs come from a person between 40 and 80 years old with oral cavity squamous cell carcinoma.

This sequence joins TRBV27 and TRBJ2-2; no firm D call. This CDR3 has 13 residues. From germline, CDR1 is MNHEY and CDR2 SMNVEV (reference sequence). V was pared by 2 bases and J by 4 bases, with 5 bases between. The CDR3 nucleotides read TGTGCCAGCAGTTTAAAGCCCACCGGGGAGCTGTTTTTT. Its translation is CASSLKPTGELFF.

The chain links TRBV4-1 to TRBJ2-3, with D perhaps being TRBD1 or TRBD2 (5 bases each). The CDR3 has 13 amino acids. The germline gives CDR1 MGHRA, CDR2 YSYEKL. V lost 2 bases and J lost 8, with 11 bases in between. The chain's CDR3 is CASSQPSGTTQYF. The CDR3 DNA reads TGCGCCAGCAGCCAACCCTCCGGGACTACGCAGTATTTT.

This chain connects TRBV5-1 to TRBJ2-1; 7 nucleotides align to TRBD2. This CDR3 is 17 amino acids long. Germline V CDR1 and CDR2: SGHRS, YFSETQ. V gave up 2 bases and J gave up 4 bases; unmatched junction bases: 12. In DNA form, the CDR3 reads TGCGCCAGCAGCTTCCAGCCCCCGGGCGGGAGTTACAATGAGCAGTTCTTC. Its translation is CASSFQPPGGSYNEQFF.

This chain joins TRBV18 and TRBJ2-7; D is ambiguous. Germline V gene data show CDR1 as KGHSH and CDR2 as LQKENI. Between the trimmed V and J ends, which lost 2 bases and 0 bases, there was a span of 14 bases. The CDR3 extends over 16 amino acids. The CDR3: CASSPTPTASSYEQYF. The CDR3 nucleotides read TGTGCCAGCTCACCAACGCCCACAGCGAGCTCCTACGAGCAGTACTTC.